The next 16 T cell receptor beta chains were all read from a single sample in a study of cytomegalovirus exposure and HLA in healthy donors. The primer mix had 60 Vbeta and 13 Jbeta primers. TCRdb keeps only in-frame clones here, not all; method: immunoSEQ multiplex PCR. The sample includes 150,000 or so clones, around 76% seen only once; the top ten take roughly 2%. The material sequenced was PBMCs. The receptors derive from a female donor in good health and CMV-seronegative.

The chain joins TRBV15 to TRBJ2-1; TRBD1 is a possible D gene (5 bases). Germline V gene sequence: CDR1 LNHNV, CDR2 YYDKDF (reference sequence). This CDR3 has 15 residues. V gave up 5 bases and J gave up 8 bases, with 19 bases separating them. CDR3 sequence: CATSHPGQGNHEQFF. CDR3 nucleotide sequence: TGTGCCACCAGCCACCCTGGGCAGGGTAACCATGAGCAGTTCTTC. Together with reference TRBV15 and TRBJ2-1, the CDR3 gives the full variable domain: DAMVIQNPRYQVTQFGKPVTLSCSQTLNHNVMYWYQQKSSQAPKLLFHYYDKDFNNEADTPDNFQSRRPNTSFCFLDIRSPGLGDTAMYLCATSHPGQGNHEQFFGPGTRLTVL.

The chain employs TRBV10-2 and TRBJ2-2, with a weak D call TRBD2 (7 bases). This CDR3 comprises 17 residues. Trimming left V 2 bases short and J 2 bases short, with 15 bases between. Germline V gives CDR1 WSHSY, CDR2 SAAADI. DNA for the CDR3: TGCGCCAGCAGTGAGGACGCGGGGGCCTTAAACACCGGGGAGCTGTTTTTT. This gives the protein CASSEDAGALNTGELFF.

The chain couples TRBV30 to TRBJ1-1; D is unresolved. Trimming took off 0 bases at V and 1 base at J, with 9 bases between the two ends. The CDR3 is 14 residues long. The germline CDR1 and CDR2 sequences are GTSNPN and SVGIG (reference sequence). CDR3 protein: CAWSVRGKNTEAFF. The CDR3 DNA reads TGTGCCTGGAGTGTACGAGGAAAGAACACTGAAGCTTTCTTT.

This clone appeared once. The chain couples TRBV16 to TRBJ1-2, with D perhaps matching TRBD1 (6 bases). The V gene lost 2 bases and the J gene lost 5 bases, with 15 bases spanning the gap. The germline V gene encodes CDR1 KGHSY and CDR2 FQNENV. The CDR3 covers 15 residues. The CDR3 nucleotides read TGTGCCAGCAGCCAACCGAGCAGGGGAGGGTATGGCTACACCTTC. Its protein product is CASSQPSRGGYGYTF.

This clone showed up just a few times. This sequence joins TRBV6-5 and TRBJ2-7, with D hard to call. The CDR3 covers 12 residues. Germline assignment: CDR1 MNHEY and CDR2 SVGAGI. Deletions cut 5 bases from V and 3 bases from J, with 8 bases between. Here the CDR3 reads CASSARYYEQYF. The CDR3 DNA reads TGTGCCAGCAGTGCGCGATACTACGAGCAGTACTTC.

This clone was detected only a few times. V and J are TRBV5-1 and TRBJ2-5; 8 bases match TRBD2. This CDR3 is 15 amino acids long. Germline V gene data show CDR1 as SGHRS and CDR2 as YFSETQ. V gave up 4 bases and J gave up 4 bases; unmatched junction bases: 9. This CDR3 reads CASSPDTAGGETQYF. In DNA form, the CDR3 reads TGCGCCAGCAGCCCGGACACCGCGGGGGGAGAGACCCAGTACTTC.

The chain joins TRBV5-4 to TRBJ2-7; 9 bases align to TRBD1. This CDR3 is 14 amino acids long. CDR1 SGHNT and CDR2 YYREEE come from the germline V gene (reference sequence). V gave up 4 bases and J gave up 2 bases; unmatched junction bases: 4. CDR3: CASSTGQGPYEQYF. CDR3 sequence (DNA): TGTGCCAGCAGCACGGGACAGGGCCCCTACGAGCAGTACTTC.

This clone has only a few counts. The chain links TRBV25-1 to TRBJ1-3; 8 nucleotides line up with TRBD1. J gave up 2 bases and V 6 bases, and 3 bases lay outside the gene matches. Germline CDR1 MGHDK, CDR2 SYGVNS. This CDR3 region has 14 residues. CDR3 nucleotides: TGTGCCAGCAGCGAGGACAGGGCTGGAAACACCATATATTTT. Translation: CASSEDRAGNTIYF.

The chain uses TRBV18 and TRBJ2-7; D call uncertain. The V end lost 0 bases, the J end lost 10 bases, and 13 bases lay between the germline ends. The CDR3 contains 13 residues. Germline lookup yields CDR1 KGHSH and CDR2 LQKENI. The CDR3 is CASSPPGADTQYF. CDR3 DNA sequence: TGTGCCAGCTCACCACCCGGTGCTGATACCCAGTACTTC.

This clone appeared a single time. The rearrangement uses TRBV10-3 and TRBJ1-6, with TRBD1 matching 9 bases. Losses at the gene ends were 6 bases for V and 10 bases for J; bases not matched to a gene: 7. The CDR3 runs 14 residues. The germline CDR1 and CDR2 sequences are ENHRY and SYGVKD. The CDR3 sequence is CAIRRDRVDSPLHF. In DNA form, the CDR3 reads TGTGCCATCAGGCGGGACAGGGTAGACTCACCCCTCCACTTT.

The genes are TRBV27 and TRBJ2-7; 10 bases line up with TRBD1. Germline V CDR1 and CDR2: MNHEY, SMNVEV (reference sequence). The CDR3 runs to 14 residues. Trimming cost V 5 bases and J 9 bases; bases outside gene matches: 10. The CDR3 reads CASSRDRGRFAQYF. The DNA for the CDR3 is TGTGCCAGCAGTAGGGACAGGGGAAGGTTCGCGCAGTACTTC.

With respect to this clone: The identical CDR3 is also encoded by other nucleotide sequences in the sample. This rearrangement joins TRBV7-3 to TRBJ2-1; 8 bases are a match to TRBD2. This CDR3 is built from 15 residues. Germline assignment: CDR1 SGHTA and CDR2 FQGTGA. J gave up 3 bases and V 4 bases, and 5 bases lay outside the gene matches. The CDR3 nucleotides read TGTGCCAGCAGCTCCGGACTAGCAGACTACAATGAGCAGTTCTTC. It yields the protein CASSSGLADYNEQFF.

The genes are TRBV7-9 and TRBJ1-2, with TRBD1 matching over 10 bases. This CDR3 is built from 14 residues. Trimming removed 5 bases from V and 9 bases from J; junction bases left unmatched: 9. Germline lookup yields CDR1 SEHNR and CDR2 FQNEAQ (reference sequence). Here the CDR3 DNA reads TGTGCCAGCAGCCCGGGACAGGGGATAAGGAGCTACACCTTC. Its translation: CASSPGQGIRSYTF. The full variable domain, with the rest looked up from reference TRBV7-9 and TRBJ1-2, is DTGVSQNPRHKITKRGQNVTFRCDPISEHNRLYWYRQTLGQGPEFLTYFQNEAQLEKSRLLSDRFSAERPKGSFSTLEIQRTEQGDSAMYLCASSPGQGIRSYTFGSGTRLTVV.

There are a few counts of this clone. The chain is built from TRBV4-1 and TRBJ2-4, with D unresolved. The V end was cut by 1 base, the J end by 8 bases, with 12 bases between. The CDR3 totals 14 residues. Germline lookup yields CDR1 MGHRA and CDR2 YSYEKL. In DNA form, the CDR3 reads TGCGCCAGCAGCCAAGTTATGGCCTCTCACATTCAGTACTTC. This codes for CASSQVMASHIQYF.

V usage is TRBV7-3 and J usage is TRBJ2-1, with TRBD2 identical over 7 bases. Germline loops: CDR1 SGHTA, CDR2 FQGTGA. Trimming at V came to 1 base and at J to 9 bases, leaving 6 bases not matched to a gene. The CDR3 is made up of 14 amino acids. The CDR3 region has the DNA TGTGCCAGCAGCTTAAACGGGGGGATCGGTGAGCAGTTCTTC. This gives the protein CASSLNGGIGEQFF.

The genes are TRBV28 and TRBJ2-5; 7 bases map to TRBD1. V was pared by 6 bases and J by 1 base, with 5 bases of the junction left unmatched. Germline V gene lookup returns CDR1 MDHEN and CDR2 SYDVKM. The CDR3 length is 14 residues. In DNA form, the CDR3 reads TGTGCCAGCAGACCGACAGGGAGCCAAGAGACCCAGTACTTC. Translated, it gives CASRPTGSQETQYF.